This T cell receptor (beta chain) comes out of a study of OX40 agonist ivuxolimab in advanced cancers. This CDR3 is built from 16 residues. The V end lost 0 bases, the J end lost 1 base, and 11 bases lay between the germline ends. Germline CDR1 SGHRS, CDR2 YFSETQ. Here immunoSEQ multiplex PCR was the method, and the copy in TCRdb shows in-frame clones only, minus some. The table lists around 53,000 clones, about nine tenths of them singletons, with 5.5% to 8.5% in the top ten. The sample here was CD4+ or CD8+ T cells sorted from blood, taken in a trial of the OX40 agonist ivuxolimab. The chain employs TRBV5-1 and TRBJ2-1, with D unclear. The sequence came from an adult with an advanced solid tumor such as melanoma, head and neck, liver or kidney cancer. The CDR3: CASSLGAGISYNEQFF. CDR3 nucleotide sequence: TGCGCCAGCAGCTTGGGGGCAGGCATTTCCTACAATGAGCAGTTCTTC. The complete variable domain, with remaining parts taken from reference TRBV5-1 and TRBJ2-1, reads KAGVTQTPRYLIKTRGQQVTLSCSPISGHRSVSWYQQTPGQGLQFLFEYFSETQRNKGNFPGRFSGRQFSNSRSEMNVSTLELGDSALYLCASSLGAGISYNEQFFGPGTRLTVL.